This T cell receptor beta chain was profiled in a study of T cell responses to AZD1222 COVID-19 vaccine. The overall study: Analyses pooled second doses at about 4 or about 12 weeks. Notes on the study in general: CD4 TCRs associated with vaccination spanned spike, dominating at 160-218 and 743-854.

The CDR3 has 15 residues. Per the germline V gene, CDR1 is WSHSY and CDR2 is SAAADI. V was clipped by 4 bases and J by 6 bases, with 16 bases between them. Generated by immunoSEQ multiplex PCR, the TCRdb table keeps only in-frame clones and is missing some. This table holds 150,000 to 200,000 clones, over 90% found once. In this sample, this clone turned up a few times. The antigen remains unidentified. The sequence was obtained from an adult in good health. The chain joins TRBV10-2 to TRBJ1-5; D is possibly TRBD1 (5 bases). The sample here was peripheral blood, taken on day 0 of AZD1222 vaccination. The chain's CDR3 is CASSVVPEGRQPQHF. The CDR3 bases are TGCGCCAGCAGTGTTGTCCCGGAGGGGCGTCAGCCCCAGCATTTT.